The text below deals with one T cell receptor beta chain. The data are from a study of blood T cells in healthy people across ages. The germline V gene encodes CDR1 MGHDK and CDR2 SYGVNS. The CDR3 length is 15 residues. V lost 10 bases and J lost 4, with 23 bases in between. With a J-beta primer mix and a sample-barcoded 5' primer, a second PCR ran roughly 6 to 11 cycles. TCRdb processed the 5' RACE reads anew with MiXCR; each CDR3 protein has one entry. The sample yields hundreds of thousands of distinct CDR3 sequences, 40% to 50% seen once. The sequence derives from a man in his fifties or sixties in good health. V gene TRBV25-1 combines with J gene TRBJ2-7, with D possibly matching TRBD1 (7 bases). The sequencing input was blood. Written as DNA, the CDR3 is TGTGCCACCGAACCAGGGGGGCACAGTAGTTACGAGCAGTACTTC. Amino acid sequence: CATEPGGHSSYEQYF.